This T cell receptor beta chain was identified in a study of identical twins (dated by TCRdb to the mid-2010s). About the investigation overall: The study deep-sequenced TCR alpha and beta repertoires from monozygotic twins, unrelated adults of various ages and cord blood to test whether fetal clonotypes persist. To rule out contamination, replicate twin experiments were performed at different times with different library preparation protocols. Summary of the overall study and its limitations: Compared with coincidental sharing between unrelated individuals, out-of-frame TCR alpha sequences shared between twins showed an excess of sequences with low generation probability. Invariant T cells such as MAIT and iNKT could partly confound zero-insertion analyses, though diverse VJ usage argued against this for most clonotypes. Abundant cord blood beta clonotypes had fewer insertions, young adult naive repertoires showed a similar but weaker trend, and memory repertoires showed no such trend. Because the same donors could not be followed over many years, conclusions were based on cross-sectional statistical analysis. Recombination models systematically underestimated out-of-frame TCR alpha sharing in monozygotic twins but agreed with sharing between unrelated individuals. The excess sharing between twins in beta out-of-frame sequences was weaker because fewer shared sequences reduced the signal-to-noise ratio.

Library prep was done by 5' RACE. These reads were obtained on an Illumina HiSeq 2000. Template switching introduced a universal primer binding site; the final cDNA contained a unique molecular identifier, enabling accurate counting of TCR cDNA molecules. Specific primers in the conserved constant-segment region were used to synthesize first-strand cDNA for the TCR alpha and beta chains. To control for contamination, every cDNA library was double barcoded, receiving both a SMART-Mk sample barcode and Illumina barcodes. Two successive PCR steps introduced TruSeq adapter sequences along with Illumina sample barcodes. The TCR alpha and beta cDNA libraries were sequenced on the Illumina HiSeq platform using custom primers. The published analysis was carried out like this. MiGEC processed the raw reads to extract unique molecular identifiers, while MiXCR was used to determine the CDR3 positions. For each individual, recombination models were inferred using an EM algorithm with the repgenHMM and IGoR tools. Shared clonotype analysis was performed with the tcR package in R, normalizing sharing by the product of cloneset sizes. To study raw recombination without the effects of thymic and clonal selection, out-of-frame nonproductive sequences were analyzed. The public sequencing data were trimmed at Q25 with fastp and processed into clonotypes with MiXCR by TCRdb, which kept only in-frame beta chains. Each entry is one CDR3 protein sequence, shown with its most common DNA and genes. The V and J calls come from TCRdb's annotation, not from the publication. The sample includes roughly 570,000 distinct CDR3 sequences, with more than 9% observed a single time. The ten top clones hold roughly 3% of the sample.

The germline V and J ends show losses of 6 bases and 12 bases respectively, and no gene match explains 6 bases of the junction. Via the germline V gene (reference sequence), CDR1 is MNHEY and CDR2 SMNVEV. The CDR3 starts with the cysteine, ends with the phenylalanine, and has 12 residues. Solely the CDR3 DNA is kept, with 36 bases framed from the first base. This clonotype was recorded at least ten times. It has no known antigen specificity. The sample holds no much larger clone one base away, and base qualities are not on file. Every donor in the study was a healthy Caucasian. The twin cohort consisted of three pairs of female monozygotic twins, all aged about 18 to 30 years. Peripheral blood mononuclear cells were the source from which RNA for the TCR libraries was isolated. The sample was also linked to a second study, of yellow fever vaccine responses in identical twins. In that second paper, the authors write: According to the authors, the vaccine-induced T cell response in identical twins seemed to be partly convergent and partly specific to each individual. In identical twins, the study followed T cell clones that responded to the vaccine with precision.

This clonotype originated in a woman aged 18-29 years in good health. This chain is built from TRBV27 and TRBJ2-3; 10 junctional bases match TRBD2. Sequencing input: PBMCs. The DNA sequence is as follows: TGTGCCAGCAGCTCGAGCGGGAGGGCCCAGTATTTT. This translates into CASSSSGRAQYF.